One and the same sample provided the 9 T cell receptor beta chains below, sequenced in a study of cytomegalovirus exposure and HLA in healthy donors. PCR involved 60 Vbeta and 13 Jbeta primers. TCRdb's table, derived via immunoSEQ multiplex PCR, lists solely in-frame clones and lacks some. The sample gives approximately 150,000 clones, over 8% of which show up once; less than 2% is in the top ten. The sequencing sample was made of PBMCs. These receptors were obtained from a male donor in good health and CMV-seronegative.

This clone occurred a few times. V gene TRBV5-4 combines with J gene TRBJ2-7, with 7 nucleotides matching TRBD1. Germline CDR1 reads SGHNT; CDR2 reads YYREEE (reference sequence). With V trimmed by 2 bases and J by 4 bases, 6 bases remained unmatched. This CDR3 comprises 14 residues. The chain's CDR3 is CASSFRGPSYEQYF. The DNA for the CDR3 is TGTGCCAGCAGCTTTAGGGGGCCGTCGTACGAGCAGTACTTC.

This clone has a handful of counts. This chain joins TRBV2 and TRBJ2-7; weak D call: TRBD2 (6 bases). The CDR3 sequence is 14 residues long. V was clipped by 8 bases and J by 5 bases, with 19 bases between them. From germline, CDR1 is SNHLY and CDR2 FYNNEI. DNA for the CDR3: TGTGCCAGCCCCTCTGGAGGGAAAGAGAACGAGCAGTACTTC. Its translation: CASPSGGKENEQYF.

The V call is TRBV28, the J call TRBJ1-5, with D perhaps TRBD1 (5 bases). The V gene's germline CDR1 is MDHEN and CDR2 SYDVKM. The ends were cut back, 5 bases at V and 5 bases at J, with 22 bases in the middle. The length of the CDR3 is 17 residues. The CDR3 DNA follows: TGTGCCAGCAGTCCACCGACAGTCCCACCGGGCCATCAGCCCCAGCATTTT. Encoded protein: CASSPPTVPPGHQPQHF.

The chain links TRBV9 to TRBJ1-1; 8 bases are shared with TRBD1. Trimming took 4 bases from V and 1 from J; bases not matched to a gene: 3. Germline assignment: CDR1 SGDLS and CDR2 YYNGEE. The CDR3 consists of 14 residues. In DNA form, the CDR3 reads TGTGCCAGCAGCTTTGGACAGGGGAACACTGAAGCTTTCTTT. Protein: CASSFGQGNTEAFF.

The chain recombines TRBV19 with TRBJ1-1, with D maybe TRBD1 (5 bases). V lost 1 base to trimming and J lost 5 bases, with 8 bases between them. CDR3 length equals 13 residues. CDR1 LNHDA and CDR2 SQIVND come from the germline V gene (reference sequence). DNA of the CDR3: TGTGCCAGTAGTATAGGGGGCCAGACTGAAGCTTTCTTT. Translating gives CASSIGGQTEAFF.

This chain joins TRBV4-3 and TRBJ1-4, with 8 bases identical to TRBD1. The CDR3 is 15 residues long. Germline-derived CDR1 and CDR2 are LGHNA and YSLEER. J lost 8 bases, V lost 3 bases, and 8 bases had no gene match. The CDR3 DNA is TGCGCCAGCAGCCAGGACAGGGAGGGAGGGGAAAAACTGTTTTTT. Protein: CASSQDREGGEKLFF.

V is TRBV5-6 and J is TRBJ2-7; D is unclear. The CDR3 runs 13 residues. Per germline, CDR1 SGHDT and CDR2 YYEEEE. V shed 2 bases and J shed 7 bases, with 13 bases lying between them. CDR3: CASSLVAVGEQYF. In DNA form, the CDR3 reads TGTGCCAGCAGCTTAGTCGCGGTTGGTGAGCAGTACTTC.

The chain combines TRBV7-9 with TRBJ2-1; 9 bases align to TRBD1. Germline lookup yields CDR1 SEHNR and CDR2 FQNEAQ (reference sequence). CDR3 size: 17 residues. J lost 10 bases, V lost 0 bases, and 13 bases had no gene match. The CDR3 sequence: CASSLAPGTGYPVEQFF. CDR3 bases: TGTGCCAGCAGCTTAGCGCCTGGGACAGGGTACCCGGTGGAGCAGTTCTTC.

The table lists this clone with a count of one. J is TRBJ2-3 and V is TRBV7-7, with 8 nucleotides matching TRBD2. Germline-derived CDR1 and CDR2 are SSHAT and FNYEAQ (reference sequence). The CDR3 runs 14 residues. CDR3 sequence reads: CAGSSNGGADTQYF. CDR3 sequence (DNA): TGTGCTGGCAGCTCGAACGGGGGGGCGGATACGCAGTATTTT.